The 27 T cell receptor beta chains below come from one sample, sequenced in a study of neurological immune-mediated disorders. TCRdb re-analysed the 5' RACE reads in MiXCR, keeping a single row per CDR3 protein. The repertoire holds about 59,000 distinct CDR3 sequences, with about 25% as singletons. As to time point: technical triplicate 2. Sequenced: PBMCs. Receptors were obtained from a man aged 55-75 years with HTLV-1-associated myelopathy (HAM/TSP).

CDR3 protein: CASSQSGLAGVNEQFF. In DNA form, the CDR3 reads TGTGCCAGCAGCCAATCAGGGCTAGCGGGAGTCAATGAGCAGTTCTTC. J is TRBJ2-1 and V is TRBV3-1; the match to TRBD2 covers 10 bases. V lost 2 bases and J lost 6; bases outside the gene matches: 7. CDR3 length: 16 amino acids. Germline V gene lookup returns CDR1 LGHDT and CDR2 YNNKEL (reference sequence).

This clonotype occurred many times. The chain links TRBV20-1 to TRBJ1-3; D not resolved. Looked up from germline, CDR1 is DFQATT and CDR2 is SNEGSKA (reference sequence). V gave up 3 bases and J gave up 4 bases, with 13 bases separating them. The CDR3 totals 14 residues. The CDR3 DNA reads TGCAGTGCTAGCCGGCCAGGAGCGGGAAACACCATATATTTT. Amino acid sequence: CSASRPGAGNTIYF.

This rearrangement joins TRBV5-1 to TRBJ2-2, with 8 nucleotides matching TRBD2. This CDR3 has 16 residues. The J segment lost 3 bases and the V segment lost 3 bases, leaving 7 bases of the junction unmatched. Germline assignment: CDR1 SGHRS and CDR2 YFSETQ. CDR3 DNA sequence: TGCGCCAGCAGCTCCAACCTAGCGGGCGACACCGGGGAGCTGTTTTTT. As protein: CASSSNLAGDTGELFF.

In this sample, this clonotype turned up many times. The rearrangement uses TRBV9 and TRBJ2-3, with D perhaps TRBD1 or TRBD2 (5 bases each). Germline V gene lookup returns CDR1 SGDLS and CDR2 YYNGEE. Trimming left V 3 bases short and J 0 bases short, with 11 bases between. The CDR3 length is 15 residues. CDR3 nucleotide sequence: TGTGCCAGCAGCGCCGGGACCTTTAGCACAGATACGCAGTATTTT. It yields the protein CASSAGTFSTDTQYF.

This clonotype was found many times. This sequence joins TRBV19 and TRBJ2-3; 7 bases map to TRBD2. Trimming removed 11 bases from V and 2 bases from J; junction bases left unmatched: 7. Germline V gives CDR1 LNHDA, CDR2 SQIVND (reference sequence). CDR3 size: 13 residues. The DNA of the CDR3 is TGTGCCGCTAGCGGTTCTCACACAGATACGCAGTATTTT. Its protein product is CAASGSHTDTQYF.

This clonotype appeared a few times. V and J are TRBV29-1 and TRBJ2-2, with TRBD1 identical over 11 bases. The CDR3 has 14 residues. Germline CDR1 reads SQVTM; CDR2 reads ANQGSEA. The V segment lost 7 bases and the J segment 7 bases; nucleotides outside the gene matches: 8. The CDR3 sequence is CSDRDRGIDGELFF. The CDR3 bases are TGCAGCGACCGGGACAGGGGGATTGACGGGGAGCTGTTTTTT.

This chain joins TRBV29-1 and TRBJ2-1, with 7 bases that match TRBD2. Germline assignment: CDR1 SQVTM and CDR2 ANQGSEA. This CDR3 is built from 14 residues. The junction had 10 bases not matched to a gene; V was cut back by 6 bases and J by 5 bases. The CDR3 DNA sequence: TGCAGCGTATTAGCGGGCCCAAAGGACAATGAGCAGTTCTTC. Its translation: CSVLAGPKDNEQFF.

This clonotype was observed many times. J is TRBJ2-1 and V is TRBV7-8; D perhaps matches TRBD2 (5 bases). V lost 5 bases and J lost 2, with 10 bases in between. CDR1 SGHVS and CDR2 FQNEAQ come from the germline V gene. The CDR3 is 14 residues long. CDR3 sequence (DNA): TGTGCCAGCAGCCAAGCCGGGACCTACAATGAGCAGTTCTTC. It codes for CASSQAGTYNEQFF.

This clonotype has a count of ten or more. The V and J genes are TRBV20-1 and TRBJ1-2; D unresolved. With 1 base removed from V and 0 bases from J, the gap between germline ends came to 9 bases. Looked up from germline, CDR1 is DFQATT and CDR2 is SNEGSKA (reference sequence). This CDR3 spans 14 amino acids. The CDR3 DNA reads TGCAGTGCTAGAGCCCTGATTGCTAACTATGGCTACACCTTC. It translates to CSARALIANYGYTF.

At least ten counts were recorded for this clonotype. The chain has TRBV10-3 and TRBJ2-2, with D unclear. Germline V gives CDR1 ENHRY, CDR2 SYGVKD. The CDR3 consists of 13 residues. The V end was cut by 2 bases, the J end by 6 bases, with 7 bases between. The CDR3 sequence is CAISEPEPGELFF. The CDR3 bases are TGTGCCATCAGTGAGCCGGAGCCCGGGGAGCTGTTTTTT.

This clonotype was seen at least ten times. V gene TRBV29-1 combines with J gene TRBJ2-7; the D is unclear. CDR3 length: 12 amino acids. Germline V gene lookup returns CDR1 SQVTM and CDR2 ANQGSEA. V lost 0 bases to trimming and J lost 7 bases, with 10 bases between them. The CDR3 DNA is TGCAGCGTTGAAGATGGGTCCGTAGAGCAGTACTTC. This codes for CSVEDGSVEQYF.

This clonotype was detected ten times or more. This chain uses TRBV4-1 with TRBJ2-7; D may be TRBD1 (6 bases). The germline V and J ends were trimmed by 4 bases and 3 bases, with 16 bases remaining between them. The CDR3 has 15 residues. CDR1 MGHRA and CDR2 YSYEKL come from the germline V gene. CDR3 amino acids: CASSLQTGSFYEQYF. CDR3 in DNA: TGCGCCAGCAGCCTCCAGACAGGTTCATTCTACGAGCAGTACTTC.

This clonotype occurred many times. One end of the junction varies from germline; a read error may be responsible. V and J are TRBV24-1 and TRBJ2-5, with TRBD1 matching 7 bases. The germline CDR1 and CDR2 sequences are KGHDR and SFDVKD. This CDR3 has 15 amino acids. In DNA form, the CDR3 reads TGTGCCACCAGTGATCCGACAGGGAGTCAAGGGACCCAGTACTTC. It is translated as CATSDPTGSQGTQYF.

The table lists this clonotype with many counts. V is TRBV5-6 and J is TRBJ2-3; D uncertain. The V gene's germline CDR1 is SGHDT and CDR2 YYEEEE. V was trimmed by 4 bases and J by 2 bases, leaving 14 bases between them. The CDR3 covers 15 residues. DNA for the CDR3: TGTGCCAGCAGCCGAATCCAAATTATCACAGATACGCAGTATTTT. This codes for CASSRIQIITDTQYF.

The chain joins TRBV6-1 to TRBJ2-1; unclear D gene. The CDR3 consists of 14 residues. V dropped 1 base and J dropped 4 bases, with 8 bases sitting between them. Germline V lookup: CDR1 MNHNS, CDR2 SASEGT. The CDR3 region is CASSEGLEYNEQFF. CDR3 coding DNA: TGTGCCAGCAGTGAAGGTCTCGAGTACAATGAGCAGTTCTTC.

The V gene is TRBV14, the J gene TRBJ2-6, with 10 nucleotides matching TRBD2. This CDR3 comprises 19 residues. The trim removed 3 bases at V and 0 bases at J, leaving 8 bases unmatched. In germline, CDR1 is SGHDN, CDR2 FVKESK. The chain's CDR3 is CASSQFKASGGSGANVLTF. The CDR3 bases are TGTGCCAGCAGCCAGTTTAAGGCTAGCGGGGGCTCTGGGGCCAACGTCCTGACTTTC. Full variable domain (missing parts from reference TRBV14 and TRBJ2-6): EAGVTQFPSHSVIEKGQTVTLRCDPISGHDNLYWYRRVMGKEIKFLLHFVKESKQDESGMPNNRFLAERTGGTYSTLKVQPAELEDSGVYFCASSQFKASGGSGANVLTFGAGSRLTVL.

The sample holds many counts of this clonotype. The J gene is TRBJ2-1, the V gene TRBV6-2 or TRBV6-3; perhaps TRBD1 as D (5 bases). Germline V CDR1 and CDR2: MNHEY, SVGEGT. Trimming removed 2 bases at V and 5 bases at J, with 13 bases between. The CDR3 is 15 amino acids. The CDR3 bases are TGTGCCAGCAGTTACGAGTGGGGCACTCACAATGAGCAGTTCTTC. Its protein is CASSYEWGTHNEQFF.

This clonotype was observed a single time. A much bigger clone sits one base away, suggesting this may be a read error. The genes are TRBV27 and TRBJ1-6, with a possible D match to TRBD1 (5 bases). Germline values: CDR1 MNHEY, CDR2 SMNVEV (reference sequence). This CDR3 region has 16 residues. CDR3 sequence reads: CASNLSRGGGNSPLHF. Written as DNA, the CDR3 is TGTGCCAGCAATTTATCGCGGGGGGGTGGGAATTCACCCCTCCACTTT.

The chain has TRBV6-1 and TRBJ1-5; D gene unclear. V was shortened by 7 bases and J by 4 bases, with 5 bases between the two germline ends. The length of the CDR3 is 11 residues. Germline CDR1 MNHNS, CDR2 SASEGT. The CDR3 is CASNDNQPQHF. Written as DNA, the CDR3 is TGTGCCAGCAACGATAATCAGCCCCAGCATTTT.

Ten or more counts support this clonotype. The chain links TRBV5-1 to TRBJ2-5, with a weak D call TRBD1 (6 bases). The CDR3 is made up of 14 amino acids. CDR1 and CDR2 from the germline V gene are SGHRS and YFSETQ. The V gene lost 4 bases and the J gene lost 4 bases, with 14 bases spanning the gap. For the CDR3, the DNA is TGCGCCAGCAGCGTGCCTCAGGGGTTAGAGACCCAGTACTTC. Encoded protein: CASSVPQGLETQYF.

This clonotype was found a few times. V usage is TRBV19 and J usage is TRBJ2-1; TRBD2 is a possible D gene (6 bases). Deletions cut 6 bases from V and 0 bases from J, with 15 bases between. This CDR3 comprises 16 residues. Germline CDR1 is LNHDA and CDR2 is SQIVND (reference sequence). CDR3 coding DNA: TGTGCCAGTAGCACCGGGGGAGTTAACTCCTACAATGAGCAGTTCTTC. Its protein is CASSTGGVNSYNEQFF.

This clonotype was recorded many times. The rearrangement links TRBV5-1 to TRBJ2-1; the D call may be TRBD1 or TRBD2 (6 bases each). V was clipped by 3 bases and J by 0 bases, with 13 bases between them. Germline V CDR1 and CDR2: SGHRS, YFSETQ. This CDR3 has 16 amino acids. In nucleotides, the CDR3 is TGCGCCAGCAGCTCGGAGGGGGTTAGCTCCTACAATGAGCAGTTCTTC. Its translation is CASSSEGVSSYNEQFF.

This clonotype has at least ten counts. The genes are TRBV6-6 and TRBJ2-7; 11 bases map to TRBD1. The trim removed 2 bases at V and 4 bases at J, leaving 4 bases unmatched. Germline V gives CDR1 MNHNY, CDR2 SVGAGI (reference sequence). The CDR3 is made up of 15 amino acids. The CDR3 region has the DNA TGTGCCAGCAGTTACCTCGGACAGGGGGCTTACGAGCAGTACTTC. Translated, it gives CASSYLGQGAYEQYF.

The V gene is TRBV10-1, the J gene TRBJ2-3, with D possibly TRBD2 on 5 matching bases. V dropped 6 bases and J dropped 0 bases, with 13 bases sitting between them. Germline V gene sequence: CDR1 WNHNN, CDR2 SYGVQD (reference sequence). The CDR3 runs 15 residues. CDR3 DNA sequence: TGCGCCAGCAGATCGGGATTAACTAGCACAGATACGCAGTATTTT. Translation: CASRSGLTSTDTQYF.

This clonotype was detected a few times. The genes are TRBV28 and TRBJ2-7; 9 bases align to TRBD1. V lost 6 bases to trimming and J lost 7 bases; unmatched junction nucleotides: 13. The germline CDR1 and CDR2 sequences are MDHEN and SYDVKM. The CDR3 length is 15 residues. The chain's CDR3 is CASSPSRTGVGEQYF. The CDR3 region has the DNA TGTGCCAGCAGCCCCTCTAGGACAGGGGTGGGGGAGCAGTACTTC.

The chain has TRBV7-9 and TRBJ2-7, with a tentative D call TRBD2 (7 bases). This CDR3 has 14 residues. Trimming took 0 bases from V and 2 from J, leaving 8 bases between them. Germline assignment: CDR1 SEHNR and CDR2 FQNEAQ (reference sequence). The CDR3 loop reads CASSLAGGAYEQYF. The CDR3 DNA reads as TGTGCCAGCAGCTTAGCAGGGGGGGCCTACGAGCAGTACTTC.

This clonotype has at least ten counts. The chain couples TRBV6-2 or TRBV6-3 to TRBJ1-5; D is uncertain. The V gene lost 6 bases and the J gene lost 0 bases, with 12 bases spanning the gap. Germline CDR1 is MNHEY and CDR2 is SVGEGT. The CDR3 extends over 15 amino acids. In DNA form, the CDR3 reads TGTGCCAGCAGGGTCTCCGACTTTAGCAATCAGCCCCAGCATTTT. Translation: CASRVSDFSNQPQHF.